These 24 T cell receptor beta chains originate from one sample sequenced in a study of CD4 T cells in relation to SARS-CoV-2 and coronaviruses. The unexposed donors gave CD4+ T cells in 2011-2018, prior to COVID-19. Libraries were prepared by immunoSEQ multiplex PCR; TCRdb keeps only in-frame clonotypes and omits some of them. This table holds 55,000 to 75,000 clones, about 89% found once. The material sequenced was memory CD4+ T cells from PBMCs. All receptors derive from a human donor in good health.

The rearrangement uses TRBV4-1 and TRBJ1-6; 9 bases match TRBD1. The CDR3 spans 16 residues. CDR1 and CDR2 from the germline V gene are MGHRA and YSYEKL. J gave up 3 bases and V 4 bases, and 4 bases lay outside the gene matches. This CDR3 is CASSRTGAGYNSPLHF. The CDR3 DNA follows: TGCGCCAGCAGCCGGACAGGGGCAGGCTATAATTCACCCCTCCACTTT.

The chain has TRBV10-1 and TRBJ2-5; D may be TRBD1 (6 bases). V gave up 3 bases and J gave up 4 bases, with 15 bases separating them. Germline assignment: CDR1 WNHNN and CDR2 SYGVQD (reference sequence). This CDR3 has 15 amino acids. The CDR3 nucleotides are TGCGCCAGCAGTGAAGGGACAAAATGGGGAGAGACCCAGTACTTC. Translation: CASSEGTKWGETQYF.

The J gene is TRBJ2-1, the V gene TRBV15; 13 bases agree with TRBD2. Germline CDR1 LNHNV, CDR2 YYDKDF (reference sequence). V trimming: 4 bases; J trimming: 0 bases; junction bases outside the gene matches: 9. The length of the CDR3 is 19 residues. This CDR3 is CATSNGLAGDLHSYNEQFF. The CDR3 coding sequence is TGTGCCACCAGCAATGGACTAGCGGGAGACCTACACTCCTACAATGAGCAGTTCTTC.

The CDR3 bases are TGTGCCAGCAGCTTAGGGGCGGGGACTGGCGGGGAGCTGTTTTTT. It is translated as CASSLGAGTGGELFF. The chain combines TRBV11-2 with TRBJ2-2, with D possibly TRBD2 on 6 matching bases. Trimming took 1 base from V and 7 from J, leaving 13 bases between them. The germline V gene encodes CDR1 SGHAT and CDR2 FQNNGV. The CDR3 loop spans 15 amino acids.

The CDR3 DNA reads TGTGCCAGCTCACAACGAACAGGGGGCGGTGAAAAACTGTTTTTT. It specifies CASSQRTGGGEKLFF. The chain is built from TRBV18 and TRBJ1-4; 9 bases fit TRBD1. The junction had 7 bases not matched to a gene; V was cut back by 4 bases and J by 7 bases. From germline, CDR1 is KGHSH and CDR2 LQKENI. The CDR3 consists of 15 residues.

The rearrangement joins TRBV18 to TRBJ2-3; D is perhaps TRBD1 (5 bases). CDR3 size: 15 residues. The V gene lost 6 bases and the J gene lost 2 bases, with 15 bases spanning the gap. CDR1 and CDR2 (germline): KGHSH, LQKENI. Written as DNA, the CDR3 is TGTGCCAGCTCCCCAATAACAGGTTACACAGATACGCAGTATTTT. This translates into CASSPITGYTDTQYF.

The chain couples TRBV10-3 to TRBJ1-1; 8 bases align to TRBD1. Germline V CDR1 and CDR2: ENHRY, SYGVKD. V lost 4 bases and J lost 5; bases outside the gene matches: 6. The CDR3 loop spans 14 amino acids. The chain's CDR3 is CAISGTGQGTEAFF. CDR3 nucleotides: TGTGCCATCAGTGGGACAGGGCAGGGTACTGAAGCTTTCTTT.

This chain uses TRBV6-5 with TRBJ1-4; 9 bases are a match to TRBD1. CDR1 is MNHEY, CDR2 SVGAGI, per germline. With V trimmed by 4 bases and J by 7 bases, 7 bases remained unmatched. The CDR3 is 15 residues long. The CDR3 coding sequence is TGTGCCAGCAGTTTCCCGGGACAGGGATCTGAAAAACTGTTTTTT. Protein product: CASSFPGQGSEKLFF.

The chain has TRBV28 and TRBJ2-7, with D maybe TRBD1 (6 bases). The CDR3 length is 13 residues. Trimming took off 5 bases at V and 1 base at J, with 9 bases between the two ends. Germline CDR1 is MDHEN and CDR2 is SYDVKM. The CDR3 loop is CASSGTLSYEQYF. CDR3 DNA: TGTGCCAGCAGTGGGACATTATCCTACGAGCAGTACTTC.

This rearrangement joins TRBV5-1 to TRBJ2-7; D is perhaps TRBD1 or TRBD2 (5 bases each). Germline lookup yields CDR1 SGHRS and CDR2 YFSETQ. This CDR3 has 14 residues. The V end lost 4 bases, the J end lost 7 bases, and 18 bases lay between the germline ends. CDR3 DNA sequence: TGCGCCAGCAGCGAAGTGCCAGGGACGGGTGAGCAGTACTTC. It encodes CASSEVPGTGEQYF.

The chain uses TRBV28 and TRBJ2-7, with 9 nucleotides matching TRBD2. The germline gives CDR1 MDHEN, CDR2 SYDVKM. With 4 bases clipped from V and 0 bases from J, the junction kept 7 bases outside the gene matches. The CDR3 consists of 16 residues. CDR3 nucleotide sequence: TGTGCCAGCAGTTCCCCTAGCGGGGCGCCCTCCTACGAGCAGTACTTC. Amino acids: CASSSPSGAPSYEQYF.

This chain links TRBV7-2 with TRBJ2-7, with 10 bases fitting TRBD1. CDR1 is SGHTA, CDR2 FQGNSA, per germline. The J segment lost 0 bases and the V segment lost 6 bases, leaving 5 bases of the junction unmatched. CDR3 length: 15 amino acids. DNA for the CDR3: TGTGCCAGCAGAGGCGGACAGGGGGGCTCCTACGAGCAGTACTTC. Translating gives CASRGGQGGSYEQYF.

The chain couples TRBV29-1 to TRBJ2-1; D possibly corresponds to TRBD1 (5 bases). Deletions cut 4 bases from V and 0 bases from J, with 19 bases between. CDR1 and CDR2 (germline): SQVTM, ANQGSEA. The CDR3 has 17 amino acids. The CDR3 here is CSVGGRSQGSSYNEQFF. The CDR3 DNA reads TGCAGCGTTGGTGGGCGAAGTCAGGGAAGCTCCTACAATGAGCAGTTCTTC.

CDR3 sequence reads: CAWSVSWGQGSYEQYF. CDR3 DNA sequence: TGTGCCTGGAGTGTAAGTTGGGGACAGGGGTCCTACGAGCAGTACTTC. The chain combines TRBV30 with TRBJ2-7; 10 bases match TRBD1. Unmatched junction bases numbered 6, after V lost 0 bases and J lost 1 base. This CDR3 is 16 amino acids long. Germline CDR1 GTSNPN, CDR2 SVGIG (reference sequence).

The genes are TRBV7-9 and TRBJ1-1; D call uncertain. Germline V gives CDR1 SEHNR, CDR2 FQNEAQ (reference sequence). V shed 5 bases and J shed 1 base, with 8 bases lying between them. The CDR3 runs to 13 residues. As DNA, the CDR3 is TGTGCCAGCAGCACTTTCTCGAACACTGAAGCTTTCTTT. This gives the protein CASSTFSNTEAFF.

This clone was observed a handful of times. The rearrangement joins TRBV7-2 to TRBJ2-2; a weak D match, TRBD1 (5 bases). The CDR3 is made up of 17 amino acids. V dropped 1 base and J dropped 3 bases, with 15 bases sitting between them. The V gene's germline CDR1 is SGHTA and CDR2 FQGNSA. The DNA for the CDR3 is TGTGCCAGCAGCTTAGAGTCGGGCAGGGCTGACACCGGGGAGCTGTTTTTT. It is translated as CASSLESGRADTGELFF.

This chain links TRBV7-9 with TRBJ1-4; 8 bases align to TRBD1. J lost 0 bases, V lost 4 bases, and 1 base had no gene match. This CDR3 has 15 residues. The germline V gene encodes CDR1 SEHNR and CDR2 FQNEAQ (reference sequence). The CDR3 here is CASSSDRATNEKLFF. CDR3 in DNA: TGTGCCAGCAGCTCGGACAGGGCAACTAATGAAAAACTGTTTTTT.

The rearrangement uses TRBV7-3 and TRBJ2-1; possible D gene TRBD1, 5 bases. The CDR3 consists of 16 residues. The germline CDR1 and CDR2 sequences are SGHTA and FQGTGA. V lost 4 bases to trimming and J lost 2 bases, with 15 bases between them. The CDR3 reads CASSSIAGSPYNEQFF. For the CDR3, the DNA is TGTGCCAGCAGCTCGATTGCAGGGTCCCCCTACAATGAGCAGTTCTTC.

V usage is TRBV29-1 and J usage is TRBJ2-3, with D possibly matching TRBD1 (5 bases). In germline, CDR1 is SQVTM, CDR2 ANQGSEA. Deletions cut 3 bases from V and 2 bases from J, with 9 bases between. This CDR3 has 13 amino acids. The CDR3 DNA sequence: TGCAGCGTTGAGTCGACAGACACAGATACGCAGTATTTT. Amino acid sequence: CSVESTDTDTQYF.

A single count supports this clone. The chain employs TRBV28 and TRBJ1-2; D gene uncertain. Trimming left V 3 bases short and J 1 base short, with 12 bases between. The CDR3 is made up of 15 amino acids. Germline assignment: CDR1 MDHEN and CDR2 SYDVKM. CDR3 amino acids: CASSLPAAYNYGYTF. Written as DNA, the CDR3 is TGTGCCAGCAGTTTGCCGGCGGCCTATAACTATGGCTACACCTTC.

This chain joins TRBV28 and TRBJ2-3, with 7 nucleotides matching TRBD1. Trimming took 7 bases from V and 1 from J; bases not matched to a gene: 11. This CDR3 spans 16 amino acids. Germline lookup yields CDR1 MDHEN and CDR2 SYDVKM. The CDR3 loop reads CASTALGQLGTDTQYF. The CDR3 DNA reads as TGTGCCAGCACCGCCCTGGGACAGTTAGGCACAGATACGCAGTATTTT.

CDR3 sequence reads: CAWSNAATDTQYF. CDR3 nucleotides: TGTGCCTGGAGTAATGCCGCCACAGATACGCAGTATTTT. The chain joins TRBV30 to TRBJ2-3; D gene unclear. V gave up 2 bases and J gave up 2 bases, with 8 bases separating them. CDR3 length: 13 residues. Germline V gene sequence: CDR1 GTSNPN, CDR2 SVGIG (reference sequence). The full variable domain, rest sourced from reference TRBV30 and TRBJ2-3, is SQTIHQWPATLVQPVGSPLSLECTVEGTSNPNLYWYRQAAGRGLQLLFYSVGIGQISSEVPQNLSASRPQDRQFILSSKKLLLSDSGFYLCAWSNAATDTQYFGPGTRLTVL.

This clone was counted once. The chain links TRBV12-3 or TRBV12-4 to TRBJ2-3, with D perhaps being TRBD1 or TRBD2 (5 bases each). The CDR3 consists of 13 residues. Trimming pared 6 bases from V and 4 bases from J, leaving 11 bases between. The CDR3 DNA reads as TGTGCCAGCAGGGCGCAGGGACCAGATACGCAGTATTTT. Its translation: CASRAQGPDTQYF.

The J gene is TRBJ2-1, the V gene TRBV20-1, with unresolved D. The germline gives CDR1 DFQATT, CDR2 SNEGSKA (reference sequence). Trimming stripped 1 base from V and 6 bases from J, with 4 bases between. This CDR3 comprises 11 residues. CDR3 residues: CSARGRNEQFF. In DNA form, the CDR3 reads TGCAGTGCTAGAGGCCGCAATGAGCAGTTCTTC.